A single TCR beta chain is shown here with its context. Antigen: not known. This sample was taken from a study of PD-1 blockade in mismatch repair-deficient tumors. Findings of the study overall: After pembrolizumab, tumor-resident clones rose rapidly, then generally contracted before radiologic responses.

Trimming pared 0 bases from V and 10 bases from J, leaving 5 bases between. The CDR3 contains 12 residues. Germline loops: CDR1 SGDLS, CDR2 YYNGEE. Clones were read by immunoSEQ multiplex PCR, and TCRdb kept only the in-frame ones, dropping some. This sample yields about 17,000 clones, of which about 87% are seen a single time; more than 1.5% belongs to the top ten. PCR or immunohistochemistry showed mismatch repair deficiency in every enrolled patient. A few pembrolizumab responders had their TCRs sequenced. The V and J genes are TRBV9 and TRBJ1-6; D not resolved. This receptor was taken from an adult with mismatch repair-deficient cancer. The sample here was PBMCs, taken roughly 23 weeks after starting pembrolizumab. The CDR3 DNA is TGTGCCAGCAGCGTAGGAGGATCACCCCTCCACTTT. It encodes CASSVGGSPLHF. Based on the CDR3 plus reference TRBV9 and TRBJ1-6, the full variable domain is DSGVTQTPKHLITATGQRVTLRCSPRSGDLSVYWYQQSLDQGLQFLIQYYNGEERAKGNILERFSAQQFPDLHSELNLSSLELGDSALYFCASSVGGSPLHFGNGTRLTVT.